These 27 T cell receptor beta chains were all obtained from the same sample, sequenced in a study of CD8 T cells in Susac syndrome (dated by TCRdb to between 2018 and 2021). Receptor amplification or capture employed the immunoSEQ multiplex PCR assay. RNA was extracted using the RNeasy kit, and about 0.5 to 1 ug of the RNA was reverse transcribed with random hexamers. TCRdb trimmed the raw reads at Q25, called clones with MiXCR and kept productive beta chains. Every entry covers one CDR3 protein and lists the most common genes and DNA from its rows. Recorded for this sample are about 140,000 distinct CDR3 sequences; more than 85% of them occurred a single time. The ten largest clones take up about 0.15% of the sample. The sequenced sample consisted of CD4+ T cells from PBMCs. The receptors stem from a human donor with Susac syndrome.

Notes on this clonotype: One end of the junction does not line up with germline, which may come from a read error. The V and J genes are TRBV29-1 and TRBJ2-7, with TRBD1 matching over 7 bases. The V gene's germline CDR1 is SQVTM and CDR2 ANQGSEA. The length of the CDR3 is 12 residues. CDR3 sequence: CSVRTGSSEQHF. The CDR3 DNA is TGCAGCGTCCGGACAGGTTCCTCCGAGCAGCACTTC.

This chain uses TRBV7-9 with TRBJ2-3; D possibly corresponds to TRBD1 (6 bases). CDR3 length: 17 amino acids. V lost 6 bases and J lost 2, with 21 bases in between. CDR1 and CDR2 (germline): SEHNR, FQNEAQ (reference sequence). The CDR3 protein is CASSRLGKDRYTDTQYF. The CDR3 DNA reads TGTGCCAGCAGTCGCCTGGGCAAGGACAGATACACAGATACGCAGTATTTT. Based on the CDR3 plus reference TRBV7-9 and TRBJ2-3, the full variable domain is DTGVSQNPRHKITKRGQNVTFRCDPISEHNRLYWYRQTLGQGPEFLTYFQNEAQLEKSRLLSDRFSAERPKGSFSTLEIQRTEQGDSAMYLCASSRLGKDRYTDTQYFGPGTRLTVL.

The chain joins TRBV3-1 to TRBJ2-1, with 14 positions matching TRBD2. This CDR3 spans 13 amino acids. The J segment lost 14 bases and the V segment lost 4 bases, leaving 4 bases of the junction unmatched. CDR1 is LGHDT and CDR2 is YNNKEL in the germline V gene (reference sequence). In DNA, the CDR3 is TGTGCCAGCAGCCCGGGACTAGCGGGAGCGGAGTTCTTC. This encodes CASSPGLAGAEFF.

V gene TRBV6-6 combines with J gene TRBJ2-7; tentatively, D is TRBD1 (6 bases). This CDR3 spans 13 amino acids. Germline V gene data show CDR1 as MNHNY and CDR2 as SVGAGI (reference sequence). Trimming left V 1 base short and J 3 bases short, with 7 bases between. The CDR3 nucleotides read TGTGCCAGCAGTTACTGGGACAACTACGAGCAGTACTTC. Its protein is CASSYWDNYEQYF.

CDR3 sequence reads: CASSFSALSSGANVLTF. Here the CDR3 DNA reads TGTGCCAGCAGCTTCTCGGCCCTGAGCTCTGGGGCCAACGTCCTGACTTTC. The rearrangement joins TRBV5-6 to TRBJ2-6, with D uncertain. CDR3 size: 17 residues. Germline V CDR1 and CDR2: SGHDT, YYEEEE. V shed 2 bases and J shed 0 bases, with 12 bases lying between them.

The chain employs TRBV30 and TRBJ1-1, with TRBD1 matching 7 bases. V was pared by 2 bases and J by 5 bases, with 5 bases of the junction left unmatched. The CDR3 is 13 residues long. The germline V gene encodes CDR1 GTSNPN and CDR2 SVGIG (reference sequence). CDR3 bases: TGTGCCTGGAGTCCAACAGGGGATACTGAAGCTTTCTTT. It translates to CAWSPTGDTEAFF. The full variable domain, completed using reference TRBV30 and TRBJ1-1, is SQTIHQWPATLVQPVGSPLSLECTVEGTSNPNLYWYRQAAGRGLQLLFYSVGIGQISSEVPQNLSASRPQDRQFILSSKKLLLSDSGFYLCAWSPTGDTEAFFGQGTRLTVV.

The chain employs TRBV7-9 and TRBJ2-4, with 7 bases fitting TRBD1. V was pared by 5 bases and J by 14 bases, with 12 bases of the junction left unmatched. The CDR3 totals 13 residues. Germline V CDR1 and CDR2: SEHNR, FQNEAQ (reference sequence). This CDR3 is CASSPPRQGDEYF. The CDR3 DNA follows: TGTGCCAGCAGCCCACCCCGCCAGGGGGATGAGTACTTC. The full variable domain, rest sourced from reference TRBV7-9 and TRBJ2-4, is DTGVSQNPRHKITKRGQNVTFRCDPISEHNRLYWYRQTLGQGPEFLTYFQNEAQLEKSRLLSDRFSAERPKGSFSTLEIQRTEQGDSAMYLCASSPPRQGDEYFGAGTRLSVL.

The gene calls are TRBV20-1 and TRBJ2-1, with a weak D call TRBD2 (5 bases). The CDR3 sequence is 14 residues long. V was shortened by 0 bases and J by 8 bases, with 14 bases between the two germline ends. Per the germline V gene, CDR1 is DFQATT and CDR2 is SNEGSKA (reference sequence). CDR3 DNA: TGCAGTGCTAGAGATGTAAGTGGAGGCGATGAGCAGTTCTTC. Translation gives CSARDVSGGDEQFF.

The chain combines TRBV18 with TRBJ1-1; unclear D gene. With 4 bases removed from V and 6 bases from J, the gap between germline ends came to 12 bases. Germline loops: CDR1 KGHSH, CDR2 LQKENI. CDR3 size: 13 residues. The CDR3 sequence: CASSQVDNSEAFF. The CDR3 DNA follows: TGTGCCAGCTCACAGGTAGATAACTCTGAAGCTTTCTTT.

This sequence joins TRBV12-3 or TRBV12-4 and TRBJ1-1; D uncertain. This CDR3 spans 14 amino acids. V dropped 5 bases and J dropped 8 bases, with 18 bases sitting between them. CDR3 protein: CASSAALSTREAFF. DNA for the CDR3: TGTGCCAGCAGTGCCGCGTTGTCGACCAGGGAAGCTTTCTTT.

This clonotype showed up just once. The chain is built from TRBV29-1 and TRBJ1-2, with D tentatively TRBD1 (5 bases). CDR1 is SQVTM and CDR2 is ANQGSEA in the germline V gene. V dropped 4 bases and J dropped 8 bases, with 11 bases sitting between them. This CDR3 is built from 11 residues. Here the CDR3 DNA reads TGCAGCGTTGGGGGGGATGGGGGCTACACCTTC. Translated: CSVGGDGGYTF.

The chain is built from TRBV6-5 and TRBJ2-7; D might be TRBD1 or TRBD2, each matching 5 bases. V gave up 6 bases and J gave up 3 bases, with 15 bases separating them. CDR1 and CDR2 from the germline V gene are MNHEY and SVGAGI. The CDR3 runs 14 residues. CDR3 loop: CASSRDGRNYEQYF. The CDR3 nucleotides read TGTGCCAGCAGCCGGGACGGCCGAAACTACGAGCAGTACTTC.

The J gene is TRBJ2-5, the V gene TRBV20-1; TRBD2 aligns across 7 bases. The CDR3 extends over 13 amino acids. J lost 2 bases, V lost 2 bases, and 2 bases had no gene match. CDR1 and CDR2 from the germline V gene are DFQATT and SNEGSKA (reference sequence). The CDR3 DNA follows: TGCAGTGCTAGACCCGGGGGGCAAGAGACCCAGTACTTC. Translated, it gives CSARPGGQETQYF.

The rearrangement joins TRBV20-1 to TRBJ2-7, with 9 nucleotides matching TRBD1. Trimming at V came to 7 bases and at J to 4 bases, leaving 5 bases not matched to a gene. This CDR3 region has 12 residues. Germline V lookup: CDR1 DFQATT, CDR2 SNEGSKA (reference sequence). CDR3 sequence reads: CSGRGQGYEQYF. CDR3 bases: TGCAGTGGAAGAGGACAGGGGTACGAGCAGTACTTC.

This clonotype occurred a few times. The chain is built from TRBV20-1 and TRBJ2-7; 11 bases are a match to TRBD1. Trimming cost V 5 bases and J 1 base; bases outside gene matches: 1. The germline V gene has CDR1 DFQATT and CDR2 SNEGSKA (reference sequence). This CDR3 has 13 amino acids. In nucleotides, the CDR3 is TGCAGTGCTGGGACAGGGGGTTCCTACGAGCAGTACTTC. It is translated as CSAGTGGSYEQYF.

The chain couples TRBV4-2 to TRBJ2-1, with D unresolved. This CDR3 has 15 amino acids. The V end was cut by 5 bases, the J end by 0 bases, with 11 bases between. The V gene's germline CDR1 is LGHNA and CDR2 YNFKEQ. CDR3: CASSVALNSYNEQFF. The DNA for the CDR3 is TGTGCCAGCAGCGTGGCTTTAAACTCCTACAATGAGCAGTTCTTC.

The CDR3 reads CASSLMGDEQFF. CDR3 sequence (DNA): TGTGCCAGCAGCTTGATGGGGGATGAGCAGTTCTTC. The V gene is TRBV7-9, the J gene TRBJ2-1, with D possibly being TRBD1 or TRBD2 (5 bases each). The CDR3 contains 12 residues. V lost 3 bases and J 8 bases, leaving 8 bases between the germline ends. Germline CDR1 SEHNR, CDR2 FQNEAQ (reference sequence).

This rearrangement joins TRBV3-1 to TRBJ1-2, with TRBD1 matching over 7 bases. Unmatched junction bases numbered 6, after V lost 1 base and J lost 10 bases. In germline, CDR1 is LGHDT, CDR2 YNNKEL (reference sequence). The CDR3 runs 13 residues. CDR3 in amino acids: CASSQGQGSTYTF. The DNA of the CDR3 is TGTGCCAGCAGCCAAGGACAGGGATCGACCTACACCTTC. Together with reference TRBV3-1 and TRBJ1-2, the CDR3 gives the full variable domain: DTAVSQTPKYLVTQMGNDKSIKCEQNLGHDTMYWYKQDSKKFLKIMFSYNNKELIINETVPNRFSPKSPDKAHLNLHINSLELGDSAVYFCASSQGQGSTYTFGSGTRLTVV.

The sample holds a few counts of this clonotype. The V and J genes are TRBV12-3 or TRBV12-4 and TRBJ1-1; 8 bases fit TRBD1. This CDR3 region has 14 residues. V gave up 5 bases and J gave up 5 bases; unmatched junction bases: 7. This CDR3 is CASSLSQGETEAFF. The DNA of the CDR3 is TGTGCCAGCAGTCTATCACAGGGGGAGACTGAAGCTTTCTTT.

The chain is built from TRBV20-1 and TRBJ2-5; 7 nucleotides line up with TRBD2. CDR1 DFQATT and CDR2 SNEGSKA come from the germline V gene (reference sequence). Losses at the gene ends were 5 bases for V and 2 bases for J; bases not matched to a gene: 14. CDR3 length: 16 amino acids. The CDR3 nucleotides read TGCAGTGCTGGGGAGAGAGGAGCGGGGTATCAAGAGACCCAGTACTTC. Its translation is CSAGERGAGYQETQYF.

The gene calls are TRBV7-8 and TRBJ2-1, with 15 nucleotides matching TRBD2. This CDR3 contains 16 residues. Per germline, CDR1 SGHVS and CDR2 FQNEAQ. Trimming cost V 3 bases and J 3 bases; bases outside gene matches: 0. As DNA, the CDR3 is TGTGCCAGCAGCTTGGGACTAGCGGGAGGCTACAATGAGCAGTTCTTC. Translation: CASSLGLAGGYNEQFF.

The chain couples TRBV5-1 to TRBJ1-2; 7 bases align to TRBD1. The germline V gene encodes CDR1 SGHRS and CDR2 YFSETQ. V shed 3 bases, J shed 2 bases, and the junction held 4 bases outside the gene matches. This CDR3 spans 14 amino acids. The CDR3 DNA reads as TGCGCCAGCAGCTCCGTAGGGGGCAACTATGGCTACACCTTC. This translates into CASSSVGGNYGYTF.

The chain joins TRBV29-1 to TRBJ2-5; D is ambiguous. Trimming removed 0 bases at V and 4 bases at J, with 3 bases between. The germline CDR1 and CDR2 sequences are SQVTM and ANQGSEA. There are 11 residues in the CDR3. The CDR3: CSVEDAETQYF. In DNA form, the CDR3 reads TGCAGCGTTGAAGATGCAGAGACCCAGTACTTC.

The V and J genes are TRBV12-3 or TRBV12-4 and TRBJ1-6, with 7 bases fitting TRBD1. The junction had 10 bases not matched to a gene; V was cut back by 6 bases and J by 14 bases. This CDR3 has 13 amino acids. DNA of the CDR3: TGTGCCAGCAGCCCAGGGACAGATCGGGCCCTCCACTTT. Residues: CASSPGTDRALHF.

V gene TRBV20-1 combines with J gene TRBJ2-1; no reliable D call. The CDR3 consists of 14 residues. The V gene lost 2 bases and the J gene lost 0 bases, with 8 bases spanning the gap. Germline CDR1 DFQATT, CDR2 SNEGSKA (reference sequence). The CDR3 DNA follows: TGCAGTGCTAGAAATGCCAGCTCCTACAATGAGCAGTTCTTC. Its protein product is CSARNASSYNEQFF.

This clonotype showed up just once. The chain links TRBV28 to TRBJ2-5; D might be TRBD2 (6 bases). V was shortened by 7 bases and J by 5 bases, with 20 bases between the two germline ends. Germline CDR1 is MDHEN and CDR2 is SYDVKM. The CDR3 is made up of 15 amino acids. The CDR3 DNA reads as TGTGCCAGCACCGACTCGGCTAGCGTGCGGGAGACCCAGTACTTC. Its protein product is CASTDSASVRETQYF. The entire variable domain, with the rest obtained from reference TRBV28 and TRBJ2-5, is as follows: DVKVTQSSRYLVKRTGEKVFLECVQDMDHENMFWYRQDPGLGLRLIYFSYDVKMKEKGDIPEGYSVSREKKERFSLILESASTNQTSMYLCASTDSASVRETQYFGPGTRLLVL.

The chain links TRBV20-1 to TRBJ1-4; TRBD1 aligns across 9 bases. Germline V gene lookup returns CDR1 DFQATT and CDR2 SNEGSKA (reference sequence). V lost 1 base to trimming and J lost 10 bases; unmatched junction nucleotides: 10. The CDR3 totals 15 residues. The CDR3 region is CSARVSGTGPLKLFF. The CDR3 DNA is TGCAGTGCTAGAGTCTCCGGGACAGGGCCTCTAAAACTGTTTTTT.